These 5 T cell receptor beta chains came from one sample sequenced in a study of response to subunit inactivated influenza vaccine. TCRdb independently ran MiXCR on the RT-PCR reads; one entry per CDR3 protein. The table has roughly 630,000 distinct CDR3 sequences, around 13% seen once. The specimen was PBMCs from blood, collected 14 to 15 days before vaccination. These receptors all come from a man over 45 who received an inactivated influenza vaccine.

The chain links TRBV4-2 to TRBJ2-1, with 10 bases fitting TRBD2. The V segment lost 1 base and the J segment 7 bases; nucleotides outside the gene matches: 4. In germline, CDR1 is LGHNA, CDR2 YNFKEQ. The CDR3 has 15 amino acids. In DNA, the CDR3 is TGTGCCAGCAGCCAAGTCCAGCGGGAGGGTAATGAGCAGTTCTTC. Residues: CASSQVQREGNEQFF.

Note on this clonotype: Without the conserved terminal phenylalanine or tryptophan, this CDR3 likely stems from a read error. The chain is built from TRBV11-3 and TRBJ2-1, with TRBD2 matching 11 bases. This CDR3 contains 14 residues. Germline V CDR1 and CDR2: SGHNT, YENEEA. Germline trimming cut 5 bases from V and 7 bases from J; bases unmatched to any gene: 4. The CDR3 region is CASSLSSGGNEQFL. The CDR3 DNA follows: TGTGCCAGCAGCCTATCTAGCGGGGGGAATGAGCAGTTCCTC.

J is TRBJ2-7 and V is TRBV28; D gene uncertain. V was pared by 2 bases and J by 6 bases, with 17 bases between. The germline gives CDR1 MDHEN, CDR2 SYDVKM. CDR3 length: 15 amino acids. The CDR3 loop reads CASSLGQVVIGEQYF. The CDR3 DNA is TGTGCCAGCAGTTTAGGGCAGGTGGTGATCGGCGAGCAGTACTTC. The whole variable domain, filled in from reference TRBV28 and TRBJ2-7, reads DVKVTQSSRYLVKRTGEKVFLECVQDMDHENMFWYRQDPGLGLRLIYFSYDVKMKEKGDIPEGYSVSREKKERFSLILESASTNQTSMYLCASSLGQVVIGEQYFGPGTRLTVT.

The V and J genes are TRBV29-1 and TRBJ2-5, with D possibly matching TRBD1 (6 bases). CDR1 and CDR2 from the germline V gene are SQVTM and ANQGSEA. Trimming took off 7 bases at V and 2 bases at J, with 14 bases between the two ends. The CDR3 loop spans 13 amino acids. The CDR3 sequence: CSGSGTLQETQYF. In DNA, the CDR3 is TGCAGCGGGTCCGGGACACTTCAAGAGACCCAGTACTTC.

This clonotype was observed a few times. In nucleotides, the CDR3 is TGTGCCAGCACTGGGACATCCTACGAGCAGTACTTC. Amino acids: CASTGTSYEQYF. This chain links TRBV3-1 with TRBJ2-7; possibly TRBD1 for D (6 bases). The length of the CDR3 is 12 residues. Looked up from germline, CDR1 is LGHDT and CDR2 is YNNKEL (reference sequence). V was shortened by 7 bases and J by 1 base, with 8 bases between the two germline ends.